This T cell receptor (beta chain) was found in a study of shared clonotypes between healthy human individuals. The data were produced by immunoSEQ multiplex PCR, yet TCRdb's version contains in-frame clones alone and is incomplete. The table lists about 1 million clones, 60% to 80% of them singletons. Germline V gives CDR1 SQVTM, CDR2 ANQGSEA. Losses at the gene ends were 6 bases for V and 0 bases for J; bases not matched to a gene: 7. The CDR3 extends over 15 amino acids. This clone appeared a single time. The sequence came from a man younger than 30 in good health. The material sequenced was memory CD4+ T cells sorted from blood. Subset here: CD45RA-negative fraction. The V gene is TRBV29-1, the J gene TRBJ1-3, with 8 bases lining up with TRBD1. DNA of the CDR3: TGCAGCGTCTCCCTCGGGACAGGCTCTGGAAACACCATATATTTT. It is translated as CSVSLGTGSGNTIYF.